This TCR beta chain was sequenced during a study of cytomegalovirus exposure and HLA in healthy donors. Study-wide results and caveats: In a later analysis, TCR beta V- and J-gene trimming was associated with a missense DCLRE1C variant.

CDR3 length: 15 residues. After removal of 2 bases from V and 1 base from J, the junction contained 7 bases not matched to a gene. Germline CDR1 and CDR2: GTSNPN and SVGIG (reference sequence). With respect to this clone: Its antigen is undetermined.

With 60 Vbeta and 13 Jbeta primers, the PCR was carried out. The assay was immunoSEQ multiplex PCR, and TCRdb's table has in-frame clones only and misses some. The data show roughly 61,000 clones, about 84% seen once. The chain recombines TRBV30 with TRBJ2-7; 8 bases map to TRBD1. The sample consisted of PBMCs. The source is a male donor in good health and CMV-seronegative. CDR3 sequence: CAWSPPGQVSYEQYF. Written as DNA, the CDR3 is TGTGCCTGGAGTCCCCCGGGACAGGTATCCTACGAGCAGTACTTC. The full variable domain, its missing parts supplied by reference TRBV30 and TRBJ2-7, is SQTIHQWPATLVQPVGSPLSLECTVEGTSNPNLYWYRQAAGRGLQLLFYSVGIGQISSEVPQNLSASRPQDRQFILSSKKLLLSDSGFYLCAWSPPGQVSYEQYFGPGTRLTVT.